The 4 T cell receptor beta chains in this list originate from one sample, sequenced in a study of glioma-infiltrating T cells after dendritic cell vaccination. Produced via immunoSEQ multiplex PCR; TCRdb's table is partial and in-frame only. Of 99,000 or so clones in the sample, around 80% were seen once. As to time point: after dendritic cell vaccination, including at tumor progression/relapse. The sample consisted of blood, taken after dendritic cell vaccination. All receptors come from a human donor with glioblastoma.

The rearrangement links TRBV27 to TRBJ2-7; D unresolved. Deletions cut 5 bases from V and 7 bases from J, with 18 bases between. CDR1 is MNHEY, CDR2 SMNVEV, per germline (reference sequence). There are 14 residues in the CDR3. CDR3 region: CASSNLLGRPEQYF. The CDR3 DNA reads as TGTGCCAGCAGTAACCTGTTGGGCCGCCCGGAGCAGTACTTC.

The chain employs TRBV2 and TRBJ1-2, with D unresolved. CDR3 length equals 13 residues. The V and J ends lost 6 bases and 8 bases respectively, with 16 bases between them. Germline-derived CDR1 and CDR2 are SNHLY and FYNNEI. The CDR3 DNA reads as TGTGCCAGCAGCCTTGCGTTGGTACGCGGCTACACCTTC. This sequence encodes CASSLALVRGYTF.

This rearrangement joins TRBV5-1 to TRBJ1-2; no reliable D call. Trimming removed 0 bases from V and 7 bases from J, with 10 bases in between. The CDR3 spans 13 residues. CDR1 is SGHRS, CDR2 YFSETQ, per germline. The CDR3 DNA sequence: TGCGCCAGCAGCTTGGACGGGTTCCGTGGCTACACCTTC. Its translation is CASSLDGFRGYTF.

The chain employs TRBV9 and TRBJ1-5; D is unclear. This CDR3 region has 15 residues. Trimming took 3 bases from V and 2 from J, leaving 12 bases between them. CDR1 and CDR2 from the germline V gene are SGDLS and YYNGEE. The CDR3, as DNA: TGTGCCAGCAGCGCGAAGAAGAGTGGCAATCAGCCCCAGCATTTT. Protein sequence: CASSAKKSGNQPQHF.